The subject of this entry is one T cell receptor beta chain. The sample originates from a study of response to subunit inactivated influenza vaccine. CDR1 and CDR2 (germline): ENHRY, SYGVKD. With V trimmed by 4 bases and J by 4 bases, 5 bases remained unmatched. The CDR3 sequence is 14 residues long. In TCRdb, the RT-PCR reads were re-called with MiXCR into one record per CDR3 protein. The sample includes fewer than 350,000 distinct CDR3 sequences, roughly a fifth of them seen just once. Sequenced material: PBMCs from blood, taken approximately 20 months after vaccination. This chain joins TRBV10-3 and TRBJ2-5; 8 nucleotides align to TRBD2. This receptor was obtained from a man aged 50 to 69 who received an inactivated influenza vaccine. The DNA of the CDR3 is TGTGCCATCAGTGGCGGCAGCGGGGGAGAGACCCAGTACTTC. It yields the protein CAISGGSGGETQYF.